This T cell receptor (beta chain) was identified during a study of blood T cells in healthy people across ages. Study-wide results and limits: No conclusive comparison of naive versus antigen-experienced cells was possible with unsorted PBMCs. In the absence of known donor CMV status, changes in expanded clonotypes were possibly confounded.

This clonotype occurred a few times. Its antigen remains unknown. The authors ran a second PCR of 7 to 11 cycles using a sample-barcoded 5' primer and a J-beta primer mix. Each cDNA molecule, via a template-switch adaptor with 12 random nucleotides, was tagged. From the 5' RACE reads, TCRdb called clonotypes with MiXCR, one entry per CDR3 protein. This repertoire shows about 680,000 distinct CDR3 sequences, around half found once; its top ten account for under 35%. CDR1 is MNHEY and CDR2 is SMNVEV in the germline V gene (reference sequence). This CDR3 contains 15 residues. With 6 bases clipped from V and 6 bases from J, the junction kept 10 bases outside the gene matches.

V usage is TRBV27 and J usage is TRBJ2-1, with 8 bases aligning to TRBD1. Input material: blood. This TCR came from a woman aged 60-70 years in good health. DNA for the CDR3: TGTGCCAGCAGCTACCCCGGGACAGGTATCAATGAGCAGTTCTTC. This sequence encodes CASSYPGTGINEQFF.